This TCR beta chain was captured by sequencing in a study of early T cells in non-severe SARS-CoV-2 infection. Study at large: Unsorted whole blood bulk RNA was sequenced, with unpaired chains.

V shed 3 bases, J shed 4 bases, and the junction held 3 bases outside the gene matches. This CDR3 is 16 amino acids long. Germline V gives CDR1 KGHSH, CDR2 LQKENI. Unique molecular identifiers were affixed to single, distinct cDNA molecules. In TCRdb, the 5' RACE reads were re-called with MiXCR into one record per CDR3 protein. In the table there are 90,000 to 130,000 distinct CDR3 sequences, roughly 12% of which are singletons. This clonotype was picked up a small number of times. The chain is built from TRBV18 and TRBJ2-3; TRBD2 agrees at 14 bases. Specimen: whole blood, collected at baseline. This sequence originates from an adult who was a healthcare worker with PCR-confirmed SARS-CoV-2 infection or an uninfected control (not recorded which). CDR3 nucleotides: TGTGCCAGCTCACCTAGACTAGCGGGGGGGTCAGATACGCAGTATTTT. Residues: CASSPRLAGGSDTQYF.